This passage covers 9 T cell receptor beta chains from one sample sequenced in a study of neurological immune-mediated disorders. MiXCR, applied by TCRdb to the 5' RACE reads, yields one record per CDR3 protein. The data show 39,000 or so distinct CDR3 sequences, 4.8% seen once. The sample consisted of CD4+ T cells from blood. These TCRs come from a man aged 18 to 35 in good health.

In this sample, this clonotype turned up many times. The CDR3 nucleotides are TGTGCCAGCAGCGTAGGGGGGGCGAGAAATACCGGGGAGCTGTTTTTT. The encoded protein is CASSVGGARNTGELFF. The chain is built from TRBV9 and TRBJ2-2; D possibly uses TRBD1 or TRBD2 (6 bases each). With 0 bases removed from V and 5 bases from J, the gap between germline ends came to 14 bases. The CDR3 consists of 16 residues. CDR1 and CDR2 (germline): SGDLS, YYNGEE.

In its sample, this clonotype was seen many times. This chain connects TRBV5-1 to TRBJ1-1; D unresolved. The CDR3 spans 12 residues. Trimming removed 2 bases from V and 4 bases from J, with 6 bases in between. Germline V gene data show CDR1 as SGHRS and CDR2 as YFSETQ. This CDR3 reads CASSFRGTEAFF. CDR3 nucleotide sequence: TGCGCCAGCAGCTTCCGGGGCACTGAAGCTTTCTTT.

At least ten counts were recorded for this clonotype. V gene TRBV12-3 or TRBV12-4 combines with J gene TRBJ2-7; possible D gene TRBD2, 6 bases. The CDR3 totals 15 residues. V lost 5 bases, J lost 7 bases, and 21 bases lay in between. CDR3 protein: CASSTRTIPTGEQYF. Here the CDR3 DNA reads TGTGCCAGCAGTACCCGGACTATCCCCACGGGGGAGCAGTACTTC.

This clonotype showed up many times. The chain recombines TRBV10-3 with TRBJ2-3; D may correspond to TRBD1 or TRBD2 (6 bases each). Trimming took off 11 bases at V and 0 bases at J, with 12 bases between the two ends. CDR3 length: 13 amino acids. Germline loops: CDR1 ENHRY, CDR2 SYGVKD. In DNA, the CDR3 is TGTGCCTCGAGGGGGGTTAGCACAGATACGCAGTATTTT. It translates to CASRGVSTDTQYF.

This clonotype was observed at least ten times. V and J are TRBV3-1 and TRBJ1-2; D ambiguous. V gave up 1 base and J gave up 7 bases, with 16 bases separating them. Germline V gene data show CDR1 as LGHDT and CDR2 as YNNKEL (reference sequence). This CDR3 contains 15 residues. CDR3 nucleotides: TGTGCCAGCAGCCAAGCCCCCCCTGCGGGGTTTGGCTACACCTTC. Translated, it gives CASSQAPPAGFGYTF.

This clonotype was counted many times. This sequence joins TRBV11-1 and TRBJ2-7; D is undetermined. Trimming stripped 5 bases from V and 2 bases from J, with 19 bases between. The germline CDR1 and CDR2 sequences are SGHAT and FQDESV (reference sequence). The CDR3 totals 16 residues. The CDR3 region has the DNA TGTGCCAGCAGCCAAGGGTTCTCAGGAACGACCTACGAGCAGTACTTC. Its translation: CASSQGFSGTTYEQYF.

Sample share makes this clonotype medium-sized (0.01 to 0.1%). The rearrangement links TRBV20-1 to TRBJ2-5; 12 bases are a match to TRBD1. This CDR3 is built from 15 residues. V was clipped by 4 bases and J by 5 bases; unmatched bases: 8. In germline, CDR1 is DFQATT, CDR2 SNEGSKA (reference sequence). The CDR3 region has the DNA TGCAGTGCTAAAGCGGGGACAGGGGGCGGCGAGACCCAGTACTTC. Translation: CSAKAGTGGGETQYF.

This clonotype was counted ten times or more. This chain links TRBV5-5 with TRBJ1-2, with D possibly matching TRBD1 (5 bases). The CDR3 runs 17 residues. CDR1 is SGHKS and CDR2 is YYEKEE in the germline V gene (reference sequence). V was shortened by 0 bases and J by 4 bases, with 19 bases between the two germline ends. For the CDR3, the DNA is TGTGCCAGCAGCTTGGCCGGGGGGGTGACAGCTTCCTATGGCTACACCTTC. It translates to CASSLAGGVTASYGYTF.

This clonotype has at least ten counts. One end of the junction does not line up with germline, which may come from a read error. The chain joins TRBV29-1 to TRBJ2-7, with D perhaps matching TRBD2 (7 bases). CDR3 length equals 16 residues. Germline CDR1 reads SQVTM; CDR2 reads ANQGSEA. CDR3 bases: TGCAGCGTTGTAGGCGGGCACGGGGGGCCCTCCCACGAGCAGTACTTC. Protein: CSVVGGHGGPSHEQYF.